The 30 T cell receptor beta chains below were found in one sample sequenced in a study of blood T cell repertoires in COVID-19. Assay used: immunoSEQ multiplex PCR; TCRdb lists only in-frame clones, some missing. The profile shows a few hundred thousand clones, 70% to 90% of them singletons. Sequencing input: PBMCs or T cells enriched from blood (not recorded which). Source of these receptors: a young woman who had recovered from COVID-19.

V usage is TRBV25-1 and J usage is TRBJ2-2; 12 bases map to TRBD2. Trimming took 4 bases from V and 6 from J; bases not matched to a gene: 6. The germline CDR1 and CDR2 sequences are MGHDK and SYGVNS. CDR3 length: 16 amino acids. The CDR3 protein is CASSASGRALAGELFF. The DNA for the CDR3 is TGTGCCAGCAGTGCTAGCGGGAGGGCCTTAGCCGGGGAGCTGTTTTTT.

The chain is built from TRBV30 and TRBJ2-7; 12 bases fit TRBD2. J was trimmed by 3 bases and V by 2 bases; bases with no gene match: 11. The CDR3 is 17 amino acids. Germline V gene data show CDR1 as GTSNPN and CDR2 as SVGIG (reference sequence). The CDR3 reads CAWSPGLAGSKDYEQYF. For the CDR3, the DNA is TGTGCCTGGAGTCCTGGACTAGCGGGATCCAAGGACTACGAGCAGTACTTC.

J is TRBJ2-7 and V is TRBV30; TRBD2 aligns across 10 bases. The CDR3 has 13 residues. Germline CDR1 and CDR2: GTSNPN and SVGIG (reference sequence). J was trimmed by 3 bases and V by 3 bases; bases with no gene match: 2. Here the CDR3 reads CAWRGLASYEQYF. Here the CDR3 DNA reads TGTGCCTGGAGGGGACTAGCGAGCTACGAGCAGTACTTC. Using reference TRBV30 and TRBJ2-7 for the parts outside the CDR3, the full variable domain is SQTIHQWPATLVQPVGSPLSLECTVEGTSNPNLYWYRQAAGRGLQLLFYSVGIGQISSEVPQNLSASRPQDRQFILSSKKLLLSDSGFYLCAWRGLASYEQYFGPGTRLTVT.

Turning to this clone: A read error may be the cause here, since a much bigger clone is one base away. The chain has TRBV6-4 and TRBJ2-6; D uncertain. The CDR3 runs to 14 residues. Trimming removed 3 bases from V and 0 bases from J, with 3 bases in between. Germline CDR1 and CDR2: MRHNA and SNTAGT. CDR3 residues: CASSDHSGANVLTF. In DNA form, the CDR3 reads TGTGCCAGCAGTGATCACTCTGGGGCCAACGTCCTGACTTTC.

The chain joins TRBV25-1 to TRBJ2-7; a possible D gene is TRBD1 (5 bases). Germline V lookup: CDR1 MGHDK, CDR2 SYGVNS. The CDR3 covers 11 residues. V was pared by 6 bases and J by 4 bases, with 7 bases between. The CDR3 region is CASRGPYEQYF. CDR3 DNA sequence: TGTGCCAGCAGGGGGCCGTACGAGCAGTACTTC.

The rearrangement joins TRBV10-3 to TRBJ1-2; weak D call: TRBD1 (5 bases). Germline V gene data show CDR1 as ENHRY and CDR2 as SYGVKD. The CDR3 extends over 12 amino acids. The V gene lost 2 bases and the J gene lost 6 bases, with 7 bases spanning the gap. The CDR3 nucleotides read TGTGCCATCAGTGAGCCAGGGAATGGCTACACCTTC. Its translation: CAISEPGNGYTF.

This chain links TRBV5-1 with TRBJ1-6, with D tentatively TRBD1 (6 bases). The CDR3 contains 16 residues. Trimming cost V 5 bases and J 8 bases, with 20 bases left between them. Germline V CDR1 and CDR2: SGHRS, YFSETQ. The CDR3 sequence is CASSLARGSLDSPLHF. The DNA for the CDR3 is TGCGCCAGCAGTCTAGCCAGGGGATCCCTAGATTCACCCCTCCACTTT.

The gene calls are TRBV5-1 and TRBJ2-7, with TRBD2 matching 7 bases. The J segment lost 3 bases and the V segment lost 6 bases, leaving 9 bases of the junction unmatched. CDR3 length equals 14 residues. Per the germline V gene, CDR1 is SGHRS and CDR2 is YFSETQ. CDR3 coding DNA: TGCGCCAGCACACGGTCTAGCGGAGGCTACGAGCAGTACTTC. This sequence encodes CASTRSSGGYEQYF.

The chain uses TRBV30 and TRBJ2-7; TRBD2 agrees at 13 bases. V gave up 4 bases and J gave up 2 bases; unmatched junction bases: 8. The CDR3 extends over 16 amino acids. Germline V lookup: CDR1 GTSNPN, CDR2 SVGIG (reference sequence). CDR3: CAWIPGLAGFTYEQYF. CDR3 bases: TGTGCCTGGATTCCGGGACTAGCGGGATTTACCTACGAGCAGTACTTC.

CDR3 protein: CASSIGSAGQVTQHF. CDR3 in DNA: TGTGCCAGTAGTATAGGTTCCGCAGGTCAGGTAACCCAGCATTTT. This chain uses TRBV19 with TRBJ1-5; D is uncertain. Trimming removed 1 base at V and 11 bases at J, with 18 bases between. The germline V gene encodes CDR1 LNHDA and CDR2 SQIVND (reference sequence). The CDR3 extends over 15 amino acids.

The V call is TRBV21-1, the J call TRBJ2-3; the table's D call, TRBD1, has no DNA check behind it. TRBV21-1 represents a pseudogene. CDR3 size: 19 residues. The CDR3 here is CASSKSRDRVERRTDTQYF. The CDR3, as DNA: TGTGCCAGCAGCAAGTCCCGGGACAGGGTCGAAAGGAGGACAGATACGCAGTATTTT.

V is TRBV4-1 and J is TRBJ2-5; TRBD2 might be the D (5 bases). Trimming shortened V by 2 bases and J by 0 bases, and 13 bases separated the two germline ends. Germline V gene data show CDR1 as MGHRA and CDR2 as YSYEKL. The CDR3 extends over 16 amino acids. The CDR3 DNA reads TGCGCCAGCAGCCAATGGGGAGTCATGTACCAAGAGACCCAGTACTTC. Translation: CASSQWGVMYQETQYF.

The V gene is TRBV7-9, the J gene TRBJ2-6; 9 positions match TRBD1. CDR3 size: 18 residues. The trim removed 4 bases at V and 1 base at J, leaving 8 bases unmatched. The germline V gene encodes CDR1 SEHNR and CDR2 FQNEAQ (reference sequence). The CDR3 region is CASSYPGQGLSGANVLTF. The CDR3, as DNA: TGTGCCAGCAGCTATCCGGGACAGGGTTTGTCTGGGGCCAACGTCCTGACTTTC.

The V gene is TRBV19, the J gene TRBJ1-1; 7 positions agree with TRBD1. Germline CDR1 LNHDA, CDR2 SQIVND (reference sequence). Losses at the gene ends were 7 bases for V and 4 bases for J; bases not matched to a gene: 9. CDR3 length: 14 amino acids. The CDR3 DNA follows: TGTGCCAGTACCCCAGGGACAGAGACCACTGAAGCTTTCTTT. This translates into CASTPGTETTEAFF.

The CDR3 is CSVQGTYEQYF. DNA of the CDR3: TGCAGCGTCCAGGGTACGTACGAGCAGTACTTC. J is TRBJ2-7 and V is TRBV29-1; weak D call: TRBD1 (5 bases). This CDR3 region has 11 residues. In germline, CDR1 is SQVTM, CDR2 ANQGSEA. The ends were cut back, 6 bases at V and 4 bases at J, with 10 bases in the middle.

The rearrangement joins TRBV27 to TRBJ2-3, with D possibly matching TRBD2 (7 bases). There are 15 residues in the CDR3. The V gene lost 7 bases and the J gene lost 3 bases, with 17 bases spanning the gap. CDR1 MNHEY and CDR2 SMNVEV come from the germline V gene (reference sequence). DNA of the CDR3: TGTGCCAGCACCCGGGGAGGGGGTGGAACAGATACGCAGTATTTT. Translated, it gives CASTRGGGGTDTQYF.

The rearrangement joins TRBV27 to TRBJ2-7; D remains ambiguous. Looked up from germline, CDR1 is MNHEY and CDR2 is SMNVEV (reference sequence). Trimming removed 3 bases at V and 2 bases at J, with 8 bases between. The CDR3 totals 13 residues. In DNA, the CDR3 is TGTGCCAGCAGTTTCGGGTTAGCCTACGAGCAGTACTTC. It specifies CASSFGLAYEQYF.

This clone was detected ten times or more. The chain is built from TRBV30 and TRBJ1-1, with 7 bases matching TRBD1. CDR1 and CDR2 from the germline V gene are GTSNPN and SVGIG (reference sequence). The CDR3 contains 14 residues. V was pared by 5 bases and J by 1 base, with 7 bases of the junction left unmatched. The CDR3 nucleotides are TGTGCCTGGCGGAGACAGGGAGGGAACACTGAAGCTTTCTTT. It translates to CAWRRQGGNTEAFF.

The chain combines TRBV5-4 with TRBJ2-2; the match to TRBD2 covers 15 bases. Per germline, CDR1 SGHNT and CDR2 YYREEE (reference sequence). The CDR3 covers 17 residues. With V trimmed by 4 bases and J by 1 base, 2 bases remained unmatched. CDR3 region: CASSTGLAGGNTGELFF. The CDR3 DNA follows: TGTGCCAGCAGCACGGGACTAGCGGGAGGGAACACCGGGGAGCTGTTTTTT.

This rearrangement joins TRBV6-2 or TRBV6-3 to TRBJ2-3; 9 bases align to TRBD1. Germline trimming cut 2 bases from V and 3 bases from J; bases unmatched to any gene: 6. This CDR3 spans 16 amino acids. Germline values: CDR1 MNHEY, CDR2 SVGEGT. The CDR3 nucleotides are TGTGCCAGCAGTTACCAGCCGGGACAGGGTACAGATACGCAGTATTTT. Translation gives CASSYQPGQGTDTQYF.

This chain links TRBV2 with TRBJ2-7, with 9 nucleotides matching TRBD1. Germline CDR1 and CDR2: SNHLY and FYNNEI. The V segment lost 5 bases and the J segment 3 bases; nucleotides outside the gene matches: 8. There are 15 residues in the CDR3. CDR3 sequence (DNA): TGTGCCAGCAGTACAAACAGGGGGCGCGACTACGAGCAGTACTTC. It encodes CASSTNRGRDYEQYF.

The table lists this clone with a few counts. The V call is TRBV28, the J call TRBJ1-5; 11 bases map to TRBD1. V was pared by 1 base and J by 0 bases, with 8 bases of the junction left unmatched. The germline gives CDR1 MDHEN, CDR2 SYDVKM. The CDR3 is 19 residues long. The CDR3 sequence is CASSLYGTGGFYSNQPQHF. CDR3 coding DNA: TGTGCCAGCAGTTTATATGGGACAGGGGGTTTCTATAGCAATCAGCCCCAGCATTTT.

The rearrangement links TRBV7-9 to TRBJ1-2, with D hard to call. This CDR3 spans 17 amino acids. The V end lost 2 bases, the J end lost 3 bases, and 19 bases lay between the germline ends. The V gene's germline CDR1 is SEHNR and CDR2 FQNEAQ (reference sequence). The CDR3, as DNA: TGTGCCAGCAGCTTAACCCCAAATGAGAATCCTCACTATGGCTACACCTTC. As protein: CASSLTPNENPHYGYTF. The complete variable domain, with remaining parts taken from reference TRBV7-9 and TRBJ1-2, reads DTGVSQNPRHKITKRGQNVTFRCDPISEHNRLYWYRQTLGQGPEFLTYFQNEAQLEKSRLLSDRFSAERPKGSFSTLEIQRTEQGDSAMYLCASSLTPNENPHYGYTFGSGTRLTVV.

The rearrangement links TRBV7-9 to TRBJ2-3, with 7 bases identical to TRBD2. The CDR3 sequence is 15 residues long. The germline gives CDR1 SEHNR, CDR2 FQNEAQ (reference sequence). V gave up 0 bases and J gave up 4 bases; unmatched junction bases: 4. The CDR3 protein is CASSLAGGEADTQYF. The CDR3 nucleotides are TGTGCCAGCAGCTTAGCGGGAGGGGAGGCAGATACGCAGTATTTT.

This chain links TRBV5-1 with TRBJ1-5; 8 bases line up with TRBD1. CDR3 length equals 14 residues. Looked up from germline, CDR1 is SGHRS and CDR2 is YFSETQ. Trimming took 0 bases from V and 4 from J; bases not matched to a gene: 0. The CDR3 sequence is CASSLGTGNQPQHF. DNA for the CDR3: TGCGCCAGCAGCTTGGGGACAGGGAATCAGCCCCAGCATTTT.

The CDR3 region is CASNLGQLTGNTIYF. The CDR3 DNA sequence: TGTGCCAGCAACCTGGGACAGCTGACTGGAAACACCATATATTTT. V and J are TRBV28 and TRBJ1-3; 7 positions agree with TRBD1. J lost 2 bases, V lost 7 bases, and 8 bases had no gene match. This CDR3 has 15 amino acids. The germline gives CDR1 MDHEN, CDR2 SYDVKM.

The chain employs TRBV11-2 and TRBJ2-7; 10 bases match TRBD2. Trimming at V came to 5 bases and at J to 2 bases, leaving 9 bases not matched to a gene. The CDR3 contains 16 residues. Germline CDR1 is SGHAT and CDR2 is FQNNGV. The CDR3 loop reads CASSQSLLAGPYEQYF. DNA for the CDR3: TGTGCCAGCAGCCAAAGCCTACTAGCGGGGCCCTACGAGCAGTACTTC.

V is TRBV4-1 and J is TRBJ1-2; 8 bases fit TRBD1. In germline, CDR1 is MGHRA, CDR2 YSYEKL. Trimming took 1 base from V and 7 from J; bases not matched to a gene: 8. There are 15 residues in the CDR3. The CDR3 here is CASSQGPGGKAGYTF. The CDR3 DNA follows: TGCGCCAGCAGCCAAGGTCCAGGGGGCAAGGCTGGCTACACCTTC.

This clone appeared a single time. The chain combines TRBV15 with TRBJ1-5; TRBD1 might be the D (6 bases). Germline-derived CDR1 and CDR2 are LNHNV and YYDKDF (reference sequence). The V end lost 4 bases, the J end lost 2 bases, and 6 bases lay between the germline ends. This CDR3 has 13 residues. The CDR3 DNA is TGTGCCACCAGCAACAGGGGCAATCAGCCCCAGCATTTT. Translated: CATSNRGNQPQHF.

The rearrangement joins TRBV7-2 to TRBJ1-4; D is uncertain. Germline loops: CDR1 SGHTA, CDR2 FQGNSA. Trimming left V 2 bases short and J 1 base short, with 8 bases between. The CDR3 has 15 amino acids. As DNA, the CDR3 is TGTGCCAGCAGCTTAATGGCGGGAACTAATGAAAAACTGTTTTTT. Protein product: CASSLMAGTNEKLFF.